What follows are 3 T cell receptor beta chains derived from one specimen sequenced in a study of T cells in Graves' hyperthyroidism and ophthalmopathy. TCR beta CDR3 regions were amplified from RNA transcripts. TCR CDR3 underwent first-round RT-PCR with the HTBI primer set. One entry per CDR3 protein results from TCRdb running MiXCR on the multiplex PCR reads. This table has 500,000 to 600,000 distinct CDR3 sequences, 40% to 50% appearing once. Material for sequencing was peripheral blood or thyroid tissue (not recorded which). These receptors originate from an adult woman with Graves' disease, either hyperthyroidism or ophthalmopathy (not recorded which).

This clonotype occurred many times. The chain combines TRBV9 with TRBJ2-7, with 9 bases matching TRBD2. The CDR3 loop spans 16 amino acids. Germline assignment: CDR1 SGDLS and CDR2 YYNGEE. Losses at the gene ends were 4 bases for V and 3 bases for J; bases not matched to a gene: 11. CDR3 protein: CASSPGGASGIYEQYF. The CDR3 DNA sequence: TGTGCCAGCAGCCCGGGGGGGGCTAGCGGGATCTACGAGCAGTACTTC.

This clonotype was detected ten times or more. This sequence joins TRBV20-1 and TRBJ2-6, with D possibly matching TRBD2 (6 bases). The CDR3 loop spans 14 amino acids. From germline, CDR1 is DFQATT and CDR2 SNEGSKA (reference sequence). The CDR3 DNA is TGCAGCGCCCGGACGGGAGCTGGGGCCAACGTCCTGACTTTC. It specifies CSARTGAGANVLTF.

V and J are TRBV5-6 and TRBJ1-2, with 8 bases fitting TRBD1. CDR3 size: 13 residues. Trimming removed 4 bases from V and 6 bases from J; junction bases left unmatched: 5. Looked up from germline, CDR1 is SGHDT and CDR2 is YYEEEE. The chain's CDR3 is CASSPGTGHGYTF. CDR3 nucleotides: TGTGCCAGCAGCCCCGGGACAGGCCATGGCTACACCTTC.